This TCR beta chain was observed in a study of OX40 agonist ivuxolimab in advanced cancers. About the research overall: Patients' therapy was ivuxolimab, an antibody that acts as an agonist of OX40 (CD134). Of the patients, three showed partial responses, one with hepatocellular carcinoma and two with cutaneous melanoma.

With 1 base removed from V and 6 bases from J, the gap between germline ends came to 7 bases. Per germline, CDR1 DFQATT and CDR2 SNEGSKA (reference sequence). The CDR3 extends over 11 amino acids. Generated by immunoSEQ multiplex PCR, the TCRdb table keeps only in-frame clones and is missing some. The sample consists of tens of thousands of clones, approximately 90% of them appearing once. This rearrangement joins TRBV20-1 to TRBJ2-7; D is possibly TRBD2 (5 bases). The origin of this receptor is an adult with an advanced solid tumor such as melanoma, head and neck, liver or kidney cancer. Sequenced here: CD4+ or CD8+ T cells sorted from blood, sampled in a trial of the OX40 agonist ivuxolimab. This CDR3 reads CSARGGSEQYF. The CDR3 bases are TGCAGTGCTAGAGGTGGGAGCGAGCAGTACTTC.